Presented here are 9 T cell receptor beta chains from one specimen sequenced in a study of blood T cell repertoires in COVID-19. Sequenced by immunoSEQ multiplex PCR; TCRdb stores in-frame clones only, minus some. The data contain about 170,000 clones, roughly 84% of them singletons. Sequencing used peripheral blood. These receptors all stem from a woman aged 60-75 years with acute or convalescent COVID-19.

The genes are TRBV12-3 or TRBV12-4 and TRBJ1-1, with a weak D call TRBD1 (5 bases). The CDR3 covers 13 residues. Between the trimmed V and J ends, which lost 1 base and 6 bases, there was a span of 9 bases. The CDR3 reads CASSLGGWAEAFF. The CDR3 DNA is TGTGCCAGCAGTTTAGGGGGCTGGGCTGAAGCTTTCTTT.

The CDR3 coding sequence is TGTGCCAGCAGGATCAGGGGGTGGGACTATGGCTACACCTTC. Encoded protein: CASRIRGWDYGYTF. This sequence joins TRBV28 and TRBJ1-2; 7 bases are shared with TRBD1. The CDR3 loop spans 14 amino acids. In germline, CDR1 is MDHEN, CDR2 SYDVKM. Germline trimming cut 6 bases from V and 3 bases from J; bases unmatched to any gene: 7.

The gene calls are TRBV7-2 and TRBJ2-3; possibly TRBD2 for D (7 bases). CDR3 length: 14 residues. Germline V gene lookup returns CDR1 SGHTA and CDR2 FQGNSA. V lost 4 bases to trimming and J lost 4 bases, with 12 bases between them. The CDR3 sequence: CASSSQGGADTQYF. CDR3 bases: TGTGCCAGCAGCTCACAGGGAGGGGCAGATACGCAGTATTTT. Full variable domain (remainder filled in from reference TRBV7-2 and TRBJ2-3): GAGVSQSPSNKVTEKGKDVELRCDPISGHTALYWYRQSLGQGLEFLIYFQGNSAPDKSGLPSDRFSAERTGGSVSTLTIQRTQQEDSAVYLCASSSQGGADTQYFGPGTRLTVL.

The CDR3 spells CASSYSTGGKGDTIYF. The CDR3, as DNA: TGTGCCAGCAGTTACTCGACGGGGGGGAAAGGGGACACCATATATTTT. The rearrangement joins TRBV6-5 to TRBJ1-3, with a tentative D call TRBD1 (5 bases). CDR1 MNHEY and CDR2 SVGAGI come from the germline V gene. The CDR3 runs to 16 residues. V lost 0 bases, J lost 8 bases, and 17 bases lay in between.

This chain connects TRBV19 to TRBJ2-3; D possibly corresponds to TRBD2 (7 bases). V was clipped by 10 bases and J by 2 bases, with 22 bases between them. Germline V lookup: CDR1 LNHDA, CDR2 SQIVND (reference sequence). The CDR3 covers 16 residues. CDR3 sequence (DNA): TGTGCCACAGGGGAGGGGCCGGATTGGGCCACAGATACGCAGTATTTT. Protein sequence: CATGEGPDWATDTQYF.

This clone showed up just once. V is TRBV10-1 and J is TRBJ2-1; a weak D match, TRBD2 (5 bases). The CDR3 is 13 residues long. The V end was cut by 8 bases, the J end by 6 bases, with 14 bases between. Germline values: CDR1 WNHNN, CDR2 SYGVQD (reference sequence). The CDR3 sequence is CASSFSAINEQFF. The CDR3 DNA follows: TGCGCCAGCTCTTTTAGCGCGATCAATGAGCAGTTCTTC.

This sequence joins TRBV3-1 (or the pseudogene TRBV3-2) and TRBJ1-4; no clear D gene. This CDR3 is built from 16 residues. Germline V gene lookup returns CDR1 LGHDT and CDR2 YNNKEL (reference sequence). V lost 0 bases, J lost 0 bases, and 8 bases lay in between. The CDR3 sequence: CASSQDRTATNEKLFF. CDR3 DNA: TGTGCCAGCAGCCAAGATAGAACCGCAACTAATGAAAAACTGTTTTTT.

The V gene is TRBV24-1, the J gene TRBJ2-3; D unresolved. Germline values: CDR1 KGHDR, CDR2 SFDVKD. V lost 5 bases and J 4 bases, leaving 6 bases between the germline ends. The CDR3 length is 12 residues. DNA of the CDR3: TGTGCCACCAGTGGATTAGCAGATACGCAGTATTTT. Residues: CATSGLADTQYF.

The chain employs TRBV9 and TRBJ1-4; no clear D gene. Germline CDR1 SGDLS, CDR2 YYNGEE. CDR3 size: 15 residues. V was pared by 0 bases and J by 1 base, with 7 bases between. This CDR3 reads CASSVGQVTNEKLFF. In DNA form, the CDR3 reads TGTGCCAGCAGCGTAGGGCAGGTAACTAATGAAAAACTGTTTTTT.